This passage covers 18 T cell receptor beta chains from one sample sequenced in a study of shared clonotypes between healthy human individuals. Sequenced by immunoSEQ multiplex PCR; TCRdb stores in-frame clones only, minus some. The sample includes under 2.5 million clones, roughly 90% of them seen just once. Sample: naive CD4+ T cells from PBMCs. Regarding subset: CD45RA+ positively selected. All receptors come from a man between 18 and 29 years old in good health. Some clones in this sample may be carry-over from other donors' samples.

The V gene is TRBV2, the J gene TRBJ2-2, with 8 bases that match TRBD1. The ends lost 4 bases at V and 5 bases at J; junction bases unmatched: 6. This CDR3 is built from 15 residues. Germline CDR1 reads SNHLY; CDR2 reads FYNNEI. The CDR3 bases are TGTGCCAGCAGTGCAGACAGGGGTAGTACCGGGGAGCTGTTTTTT. It specifies CASSADRGSTGELFF. The full variable domain, its missing parts supplied by reference TRBV2 and TRBJ2-2, is EPEVTQTPSHQVTQMGQEVILRCVPISNHLYFYWYRQILGQKVEFLVSFYNNEISEKSEIFDDQFSVERPDGSNFTLKIRSTKLEDSAMYFCASSADRGSTGELFFGEGSRLTVL.

J is TRBJ2-7 and V is TRBV6-5; no clear D gene. The CDR3 totals 13 residues. Between the trimmed V and J ends, which lost 5 bases and 4 bases, there was a span of 12 bases. Looked up from germline, CDR1 is MNHEY and CDR2 is SVGAGI. The CDR3 is CASSEGGSYEQYF. The DNA for the CDR3 is TGTGCCAGCAGTGAAGGTGGCAGTTACGAGCAGTACTTC.

V is TRBV2 and J is TRBJ1-6; D is ambiguous. CDR3 length equals 14 residues. Per germline, CDR1 SNHLY and CDR2 FYNNEI. Trimming removed 7 bases at V and 0 bases at J, with 7 bases between. The CDR3 loop reads CASIGSSYNSPLHF. The CDR3 coding sequence is TGTGCCAGCATAGGGAGCTCCTATAATTCACCCCTCCACTTT.

The rearrangement uses TRBV7-9 and TRBJ1-2; 7 bases match TRBD1. The germline V gene encodes CDR1 SEHNR and CDR2 FQNEAQ (reference sequence). The V and J ends lost 0 bases and 3 bases, in that order; junction bases with no gene match: 7. The CDR3 is 16 residues long. The CDR3 loop reads CASSLARDRDYYGYTF. The CDR3 DNA follows: TGTGCCAGCAGCTTAGCCCGCGACAGGGACTACTATGGCTACACCTTC.

The chain's CDR3 is CAWSVGWRADYGYTF. The CDR3 DNA follows: TGTGCCTGGAGTGTAGGGTGGAGGGCGGACTATGGCTACACCTTC. This chain uses TRBV30 with TRBJ1-2; D gene ambiguous. Deletions cut 0 bases from V and 3 bases from J, with 14 bases between. Germline CDR1 is GTSNPN and CDR2 is SVGIG (reference sequence). This CDR3 region has 15 residues.

Comments on this clone: Different DNA sequences within this sample yield the same CDR3. The genes are TRBV7-3 and TRBJ2-1; no definite D call. The CDR3 sequence is 15 residues long. Trimming stripped 3 bases from V and 0 bases from J, with 9 bases between. The V gene's germline CDR1 is SGHTA and CDR2 FQGTGA. CDR3 residues: CASSLIPSSYNEQFF. For the CDR3, the DNA is TGTGCCAGCAGCTTGATACCGAGCTCCTACAATGAGCAGTTCTTC. Variable domain in full (rest from reference TRBV7-3 and TRBJ2-1): GAGVSQTPSNKVTEKGKYVELRCDPISGHTALYWYRQSLGQGPEFLIYFQGTGAADDSGLPNDRFFAVRPEGSVSTLKIQRTERGDSAVYLCASSLIPSSYNEQFFGPGTRLTVL.

The chain uses TRBV28 and TRBJ2-3; TRBD2 matches at 13 bases. The V segment lost 6 bases and the J segment 6 bases; nucleotides outside the gene matches: 6. CDR3 length: 15 amino acids. Germline CDR1 is MDHEN and CDR2 is SYDVKM. The CDR3 DNA is TGTGCCAGCAGGCCAACTAGCGGGAGGGCGGATACGCAGTATTTT. Its translation is CASRPTSGRADTQYF.

The rearrangement links TRBV9 to TRBJ2-7; 7 bases line up with TRBD1. This CDR3 has 15 amino acids. After removal of 4 bases from V and 7 bases from J, the junction contained 14 bases not matched to a gene. The V gene's germline CDR1 is SGDLS and CDR2 YYNGEE. Written as DNA, the CDR3 is TGTGCCAGCAGCCGCCGGACAGGAGGAGGTTCGGAGCAGTACTTC. Amino acids: CASSRRTGGGSEQYF.

To note about this clone: Other DNA sequences in this specimen translate into the identical CDR3. The chain links TRBV7-3 to TRBJ2-1; D is perhaps TRBD2 (5 bases). Germline CDR1 reads SGHTA; CDR2 reads FQGTGA. With 5 bases removed from V and 0 bases from J, the gap between germline ends came to 5 bases. The CDR3 is 13 amino acids. The CDR3 spells CASSSGSYNEQFF. The CDR3 bases are TGTGCCAGCAGCAGCGGCTCCTACAATGAGCAGTTCTTC.

This sequence joins TRBV7-9 and TRBJ2-5, with D maybe TRBD2 (6 bases). Trimming shortened V by 5 bases and J by 2 bases, and 12 bases separated the two germline ends. The CDR3 is 14 residues long. Germline CDR1 is SEHNR and CDR2 is FQNEAQ (reference sequence). The CDR3 here is CASSRARGQETQYF. The CDR3 nucleotides are TGTGCCAGCAGCCGAGCGCGGGGACAAGAGACCCAGTACTTC.

This clone was counted between two and nine times. The chain joins TRBV19 to TRBJ2-7, with TRBD1 identical over 8 bases. The junction had 10 bases not matched to a gene; V was cut back by 3 bases and J by 3 bases. Germline values: CDR1 LNHDA, CDR2 SQIVND (reference sequence). The CDR3 runs to 16 residues. The CDR3 sequence is CASSIRSRTGNYEQYF. The CDR3 DNA is TGTGCCAGTAGTATTCGTTCTCGGACAGGGAACTACGAGCAGTACTTC.

This chain connects TRBV4-1 to TRBJ2-7; a possible D gene is TRBD2 (5 bases). The germline V and J ends were trimmed by 2 bases and 3 bases, with 11 bases remaining between them. This CDR3 is 14 amino acids long. Germline V gives CDR1 MGHRA, CDR2 YSYEKL. In DNA form, the CDR3 reads TGCGCCAGCAGCCAAACCGGGAACGTCTACGAGCAGTACTTC. It specifies CASSQTGNVYEQYF.

The chain combines TRBV6-1 with TRBJ2-3; 10 bases fit TRBD2. The CDR3 runs 16 residues. In germline, CDR1 is MNHNS, CDR2 SASEGT. J gave up 5 bases and V 2 bases, and 7 bases lay outside the gene matches. In nucleotides, the CDR3 is TGTGCCAGCAGTGAAAGGGCTAGCGGGAGACTAGATACGCAGTATTTT. It encodes CASSERASGRLDTQYF.

V gene TRBV11-3 combines with J gene TRBJ2-3, with TRBD2 identical over 13 bases. The CDR3 runs to 17 residues. With 4 bases clipped from V and 0 bases from J, the junction kept 4 bases outside the gene matches. From germline, CDR1 is SGHNT and CDR2 YENEEA. CDR3 DNA: TGTGCCAGCAGCTCGGGGACTAGCGGGGCTAGCACAGATACGCAGTATTTT. This encodes CASSSGTSGASTDTQYF.

This clone was counted only a few times. The J gene is TRBJ1-1, the V gene TRBV6-6; no firm D call. The CDR3 is 13 residues long. V gave up 1 base and J gave up 10 bases, with 13 bases separating them. Germline CDR1 MNHNY, CDR2 SVGAGI (reference sequence). CDR3 amino acids: CASSYFPDQGAFF. The CDR3 nucleotides are TGTGCCAGCAGTTACTTCCCGGACCAAGGAGCTTTCTTT.

The chain has TRBV9 and TRBJ1-1; D is unresolved. Germline V gene data show CDR1 as SGDLS and CDR2 as YYNGEE. The CDR3 sequence is 15 residues long. V lost 4 bases and J 6 bases, leaving 19 bases between the germline ends. The CDR3 is CASSPRSKAVPEAFF. The CDR3 nucleotides read TGTGCCAGCAGCCCCCGGTCCAAAGCGGTTCCTGAAGCTTTCTTT. The whole variable domain, remainder taken from reference TRBV9 and TRBJ1-1, is DSGVTQTPKHLITATGQRVTLRCSPRSGDLSVYWYQQSLDQGLQFLIQYYNGEERAKGNILERFSAQQFPDLHSELNLSSLELGDSALYFCASSPRSKAVPEAFFGQGTRLTVV.

CDR3 nucleotides: TGCGCCAGCAGCCAAGATTGGGTGGGCTCCTACGAGCAGTACTTC. Its protein is CASSQDWVGSYEQYF. This chain links TRBV4-1 with TRBJ2-7; no clear D. Trimming took off 0 bases at V and 0 bases at J, with 9 bases between the two ends. Germline CDR1 MGHRA, CDR2 YSYEKL. The CDR3 runs 15 residues.

This clone was recorded only once. This rearrangement joins TRBV5-1 to TRBJ2-1, with 7 bases fitting TRBD1. V trimming: 4 bases; J trimming: 5 bases; junction bases outside the gene matches: 15. The CDR3 is 17 amino acids. The V gene's germline CDR1 is SGHRS and CDR2 YFSETQ. The CDR3 spells CASSVRTGDKVHNEQFF. In nucleotides, the CDR3 is TGCGCCAGCAGCGTGCGGACAGGAGATAAGGTCCACAATGAGCAGTTCTTC.